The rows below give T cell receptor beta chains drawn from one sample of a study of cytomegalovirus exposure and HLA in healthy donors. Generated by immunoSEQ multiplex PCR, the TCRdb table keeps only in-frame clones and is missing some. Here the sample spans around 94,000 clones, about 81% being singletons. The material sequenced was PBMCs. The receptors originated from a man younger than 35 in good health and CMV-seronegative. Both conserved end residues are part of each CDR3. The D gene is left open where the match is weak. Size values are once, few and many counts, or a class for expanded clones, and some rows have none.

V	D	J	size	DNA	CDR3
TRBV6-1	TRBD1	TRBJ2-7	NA	TGTGCCAGCAGTTTGAGCCGGGACAGGGGGCAAGAGCAGTACTTC	CASSLSRDRGQEQYF
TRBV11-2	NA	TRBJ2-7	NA	TGTGCCAGCAGCTCCAGGGTTCCCTACGAGCAGTACTTC	CASSSRVPYEQYF
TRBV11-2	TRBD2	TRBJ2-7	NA	TGTGCCAGCAGCTCGGGACTAGCGGGGTTCAGCGAGCAGTACTTC	CASSSGLAGFSEQYF
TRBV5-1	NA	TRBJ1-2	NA	TGCGCCAGCAGCTTGCAACAGGGCGGAGGCTACACCTTC	CASSLQQGGGYTF
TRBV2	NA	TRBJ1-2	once	TGTGCCAGCAGTTGGGGCGACGACTATGGCTACACCTTC	CASSWGDDYGYTF
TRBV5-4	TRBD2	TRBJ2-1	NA	TGTGCCAGCAGCTCAAAAGCGGGAGTGGGTTACAATGAGCAGTTCTTC	CASSSKAGVGYNEQFF
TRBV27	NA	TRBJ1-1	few	TGTGCCAGCAAGCTCCGGGGGGCAGGGTACACTGAAGCTTTCTTT	CASKLRGAGYTEAFF
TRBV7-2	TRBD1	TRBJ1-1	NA	TGTGCCAGCAGCTCGGGACAGGGAAGGACTGAAGCTTTCTTT	CASSSGQGRTEAFF
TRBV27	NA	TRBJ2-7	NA	TGTGCCAGCAGTTTATTGGGAGGTGACTACGAGCAGTACTTC	CASSLLGGDYEQYF
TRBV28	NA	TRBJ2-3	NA	TGTGCCAGCACTCCGGGACAATCCCCCACAGATACGCAGTATTTT	CASTPGQSPTDTQYF
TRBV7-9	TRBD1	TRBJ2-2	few	TGTGCCAGCAGCTCGGGACAGTACACCGGGGAGCTGTTTTTT	CASSSGQYTGELFF
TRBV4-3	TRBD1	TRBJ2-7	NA	TGCGCCAGCAGCCGCAGGACAGGGGTCTACGAGCAGTACTTC	CASSRRTGVYEQYF
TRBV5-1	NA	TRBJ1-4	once	TGCGCCAGCAGCTTGGCAGGGCGCGAAAAACTGTTTTTT	CASSLAGREKLFF
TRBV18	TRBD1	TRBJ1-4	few	TGTGCCAGCTCACCCGGACAGGGGATTGAAAAACTGTTTTTT	CASSPGQGIEKLFF
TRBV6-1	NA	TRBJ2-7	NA	TGTGCCAGCAGTGTCACGCACTGGGGGGTCGGCGAGCAGTACTTC	CASSVTHWGVGEQYF
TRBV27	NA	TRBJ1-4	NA	TGTGCCAGCAGTTGGCGAGTGGGCGCAAATGAAAAACTGTTTTTT	CASSWRVGANEKLFF
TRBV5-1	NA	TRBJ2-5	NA	TGCGCCAGCAGCTCGTACGTACAGGGTAGTTCGGAAGGGACCCAGTACTTC	CASSSYVQGSSEGTQYF
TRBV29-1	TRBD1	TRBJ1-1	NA	TGCAGCGGCAATGAACAGGGGTCCGTGACTGAAGCTTTCTTT	CSGNEQGSVTEAFF
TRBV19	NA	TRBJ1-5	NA	TGTGCCAGTACCCCGGACGTGGGGCCCAATCAGCCCCAGCATTTT	CASTPDVGPNQPQHF
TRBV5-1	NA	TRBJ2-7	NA	TGCGCCAGCAGCCTCGCGGGTAGAAGGGACGAGCAGTACTTC	CASSLAGRRDEQYF
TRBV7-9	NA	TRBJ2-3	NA	TGTGCCAGCAGCCACCTCGGGCGGGTTGACACAGATACGCAGTATTTT	CASSHLGRVDTDTQYF
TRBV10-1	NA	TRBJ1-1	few	TGCGCCAGCAGTGGGGGACATCCGACCCTCGGATCCGAAGCTTTCTTT	CASSGGHPTLGSEAFF
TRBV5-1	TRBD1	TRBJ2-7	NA	TGCGCCAGCAGCTCCAGCACAGGGGGCTACGAGCAGTACTTC	CASSSSTGGYEQYF
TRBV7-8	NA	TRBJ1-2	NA	TGTGCCAGCAGCTTAGAACGGCTCCCCCGAGGGGGCTACACCTTC	CASSLERLPRGGYTF
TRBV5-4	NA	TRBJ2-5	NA	TGTGCCAGCAGAATTGGGGGCTTGGGGGGGGGAGAGACCCAGTACTTC	CASRIGGLGGGETQYF
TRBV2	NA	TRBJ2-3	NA	TGTGCCAGCAGTGTTCTGTCAGGTTCTTCCACAGATACGCAGTATTTT	CASSVLSGSSTDTQYF
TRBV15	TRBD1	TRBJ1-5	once	TGTGCCACCAGCAAATTAACAGGGGCCAATCAGCCCCAGCATTTT	CATSKLTGANQPQHF
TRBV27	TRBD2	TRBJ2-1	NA	TGTGCCAGCAGTTTAGCTAGCGGGGGAGCCAATGAGCAGTTCTTC	CASSLASGGANEQFF
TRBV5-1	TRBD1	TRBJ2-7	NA	TGCGCCAGCAGCTTGACCATGACAGGGGGCGAGCAGTACTTC	CASSLTMTGGEQYF
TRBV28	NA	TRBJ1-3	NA	TGTGCCAGCAGTCTCAGGGACTCTGGAAACACCATATATTTT	CASSLRDSGNTIYF
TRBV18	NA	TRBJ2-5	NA	TGTGCCAGCTCACCAGACAGGCCACCTCTGGAGACCCAGTACTTC	CASSPDRPPLETQYF
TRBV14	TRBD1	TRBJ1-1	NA	TGTGCCACCGCTTCCCGAACAGGGGGCGCGAACACTGAAGCTTTCTTT	CATASRTGGANTEAFF
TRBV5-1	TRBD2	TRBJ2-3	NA	TGCGCCAGCAGCTTCACTAGCGGCACAGATACGCAGTATTTT	CASSFTSGTDTQYF
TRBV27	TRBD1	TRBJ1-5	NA	TGTGCCAGCAGTTTACACAGGGGCAGCAATCAGCCCCAGCATTTT	CASSLHRGSNQPQHF
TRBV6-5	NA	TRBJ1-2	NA	TGTGCCAGCAGTTACTCGCATCAGCCGGGGTATGGCTACACCTTC	CASSYSHQPGYGYTF
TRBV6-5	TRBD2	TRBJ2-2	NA	TGTGCCAGCAGTACACTAGCGGGAGACACCGGGGAGCTGTTTTTT	CASSTLAGDTGELFF
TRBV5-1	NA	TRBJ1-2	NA	TGCGCCAGCAGCTTGGATGAGGGCGGCTATGGCTACACCTTC	CASSLDEGGYGYTF
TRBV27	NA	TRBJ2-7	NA	TGTGCCAGCAGGCGTGATCCCTACGAGCAGTACTTC	CASRRDPYEQYF
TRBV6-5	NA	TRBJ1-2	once	TGTGCCAGCAGTTACTCGAAGGAGAACTATGGCTACACCTTC	CASSYSKENYGYTF
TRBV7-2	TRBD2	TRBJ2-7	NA	TGTGCCAGCAGCTTAGGTTCTAGGCTAGCGGGAGGCGGCGAGCAGTACTTC	CASSLGSRLAGGGEQYF
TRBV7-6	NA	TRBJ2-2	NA	TGTGCCAGCAGCTTAGACGAGGGAGAGGCCGGGGAGCTGTTTTTT	CASSLDEGEAGELFF
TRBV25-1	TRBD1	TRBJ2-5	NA	TGTGCCAGCAGTGTAGGGACAGGGGTCCCCCAAGAGACCCAGTACTTC	CASSVGTGVPQETQYF
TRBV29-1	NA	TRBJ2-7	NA	TGCAGCGTTGAAGTCCGCGCTCCCTACGAGCAGTACTTC	CSVEVRAPYEQYF